Below are 18 T cell receptor beta chains sequenced from a single sample in a study of T cell responses to AZD1222 COVID-19 vaccine. Sequencing was performed with immunoSEQ multiplex PCR; in TCRdb, only in-frame clones are kept and a portion is missing. The sample has about 96,000 clones; around 89% are singletons. The sequencing here drew on peripheral blood, taken on day 0 of AZD1222 vaccination. The receptor set was obtained from an adult in good health.

In this sample, this clone turned up once. The rearrangement joins TRBV25-1 to TRBJ2-5, with D tentatively TRBD2 (6 bases). CDR1 and CDR2 from the germline V gene are MGHDK and SYGVNS. The CDR3 covers 14 residues. The V gene lost 0 bases and the J gene lost 4 bases, with 9 bases spanning the gap. Here the CDR3 DNA reads TGTGCCAGCAGTGAATACGGAGGGTCAGAGACCCAGTACTTC. Translating it yields CASSEYGGSETQYF.

CDR3 DNA: TGTGCCAGTGGACAGGGGGGGAGCACAGATACGCAGTATTTT. It encodes CASGQGGSTDTQYF. The rearrangement links TRBV19 to TRBJ2-3; 10 positions agree with TRBD1. The CDR3 sequence is 14 residues long. CDR1 and CDR2 from the germline V gene are LNHDA and SQIVND (reference sequence). The V segment lost 8 bases and the J segment 0 bases; nucleotides outside the gene matches: 2.

The CDR3 is CATSRAATQETQYF. In nucleotides, the CDR3 is TGTGCCACCAGCAGAGCGGCAACCCAAGAGACCCAGTACTTC. The chain is built from TRBV15 and TRBJ2-5; D not resolved. In germline, CDR1 is LNHNV, CDR2 YYDKDF (reference sequence). CDR3 length: 14 amino acids. With 1 base removed from V and 1 base from J, the gap between germline ends came to 7 bases.

V and J are TRBV4-2 and TRBJ1-4; 7 bases fit TRBD1. Germline loops: CDR1 LGHNA, CDR2 YNFKEQ. The CDR3 length is 15 residues. The J segment lost 4 bases and the V segment lost 4 bases, leaving 6 bases of the junction unmatched. DNA for the CDR3: TGTGCCAGCAGCCTCTTGGACAGGAATAATGAAAAACTGTTTTTT. It is translated as CASSLLDRNNEKLFF.

The rearrangement uses TRBV15 and TRBJ2-2; TRBD1 is a possible D gene (5 bases). There are 13 residues in the CDR3. V was shortened by 4 bases and J by 5 bases, with 8 bases between the two germline ends. Germline V CDR1 and CDR2: LNHNV, YYDKDF (reference sequence). In DNA form, the CDR3 reads TGTGCCACCAGCATTCGACAGACCGGGGAGCTGTTTTTT. Its translation is CATSIRQTGELFF.

The CDR3, as DNA: TGTGCCAGCAGCCGTCAAAGAAACACTGAAGCTTTCTTT. As protein: CASSRQRNTEAFF. V gene TRBV7-8 combines with J gene TRBJ1-1; D ambiguous. Germline CDR1 reads SGHVS; CDR2 reads FQNEAQ. The CDR3 totals 13 residues. V lost 5 bases to trimming and J lost 2 bases, with 9 bases between them. The variable domain in full, with the rest retrieved from reference TRBV7-8 and TRBJ1-1, is GAGVSQSPRYKVAKRGQDVALRCDPISGHVSLFWYQQALGQGPEFLTYFQNEAQLDKSGLPSDRFFAERPEGSVSTLKIQRTQQEDSAVYLCASSRQRNTEAFFGQGTRLTVV.

The rearrangement uses TRBV2 and TRBJ2-3, with TRBD2 matching over 11 bases. Germline assignment: CDR1 SNHLY and CDR2 FYNNEI. J lost 3 bases, V lost 4 bases, and 12 bases had no gene match. The CDR3 runs to 18 residues. The CDR3 DNA is TGTGCCAGCAGTGGATCATCCATAGCGGGAGGGACGACAGATACGCAGTATTTT. This codes for CASSGSSIAGGTTDTQYF.

The chain joins TRBV18 to TRBJ2-7, with 10 nucleotides matching TRBD2. The junction had 5 bases not matched to a gene; V was cut back by 5 bases and J by 4 bases. Germline assignment: CDR1 KGHSH and CDR2 LQKENI. The CDR3 runs 14 residues. CDR3 nucleotides: TGTGCCAGCTCAGAGCGGGAGGGCCCTTACGAGCAGTACTTC. It encodes CASSEREGPYEQYF.

The chain couples TRBV5-1 to TRBJ2-3, with D uncertain. Germline V gene sequence: CDR1 SGHRS, CDR2 YFSETQ. The CDR3 is made up of 14 amino acids. Trimming stripped 0 bases from V and 0 bases from J, with 5 bases between. CDR3 in amino acids: CASSLDTSTDTQYF. In DNA, the CDR3 is TGCGCCAGCAGCTTGGATACAAGCACAGATACGCAGTATTTT.

This clone was found once. The CDR3 region is CASSRGTGNSGANVLTF. DNA of the CDR3: TGCGCCAGCAGCCGTGGGACAGGTAACTCTGGGGCCAACGTCCTGACTTTC. The genes are TRBV4-1 and TRBJ2-6; 8 nucleotides align to TRBD1. V lost 4 bases to trimming and J lost 0 bases; unmatched junction nucleotides: 5. The CDR3 is 17 amino acids. Looked up from germline, CDR1 is MGHRA and CDR2 is YSYEKL.

The chain couples TRBV28 to TRBJ2-1; 10 nucleotides align to TRBD2. V was clipped by 3 bases and J by 4 bases; unmatched bases: 3. CDR1 is MDHEN, CDR2 SYDVKM, per germline. The CDR3 runs 15 residues. DNA of the CDR3: TGTGCCAGCAGTTTGTGGACTAGCGGATACAATGAGCAGTTCTTC. Amino acid sequence: CASSLWTSGYNEQFF.

This chain connects TRBV19 to TRBJ2-2, with 7 bases identical to TRBD1. J gave up 0 bases and V 6 bases, and 1 base lay outside the gene matches. The germline V gene has CDR1 LNHDA and CDR2 SQIVND (reference sequence). This CDR3 has 14 amino acids. The CDR3 DNA follows: TGTGCCAGTAGGGGGACAGCGAACACCGGGGAGCTGTTTTTT. It encodes CASRGTANTGELFF.

The chain has TRBV25-1 and TRBJ1-4; TRBD1 agrees at 9 bases. Looked up from germline, CDR1 is MGHDK and CDR2 is SYGVNS. This CDR3 contains 15 residues. The V gene end was trimmed by 5 bases and the J gene end by 8 bases; junction bases not matched to a gene: 9. The CDR3 nucleotides read TGTGCCAGCAGTAACCAACAGGGGGCAGGGGAAAAACTGTTTTTT. The encoded protein is CASSNQQGAGEKLFF. The variable domain in full, completed from reference TRBV25-1 and TRBJ1-4, reads EADIYQTPRYLVIGTGKKITLECSQTMGHDKMYWYQQDPGMELHLIHYSYGVNSTEKGDLSSESTVSRIRTEHFPLTLESARPSHTSQYLCASSNQQGAGEKLFFGSGTQLSVL.

The gene calls are TRBV5-6 and TRBJ2-3; possibly TRBD1 or TRBD2 for D (6 bases each). CDR3 length equals 15 residues. V dropped 3 bases and J dropped 6 bases, with 17 bases sitting between them. The germline V gene has CDR1 SGHDT and CDR2 YYEEEE. The CDR3 sequence is CASSSLSGAGDTQYF. The CDR3 bases are TGTGCCAGCAGCTCCCTTTCGGGGGCGGGCGATACGCAGTATTTT.

This chain joins TRBV4-2 and TRBJ2-1, with 13 bases aligning to TRBD2. The CDR3 consists of 18 residues. Trimming removed 3 bases from V and 8 bases from J; junction bases left unmatched: 13. The germline gives CDR1 LGHNA, CDR2 YNFKEQ. CDR3 region: CASSHLPIGTSGTHEQFF. The DNA of the CDR3 is TGTGCCAGCAGCCATTTGCCCATCGGGACTAGCGGGACACATGAGCAGTTCTTC.

The chain couples TRBV5-4 to TRBJ2-1; possibly TRBD1 or TRBD2 for D (5 bases each). This CDR3 is 17 amino acids long. Germline V CDR1 and CDR2: SGHNT, YYREEE (reference sequence). Trimming took off 2 bases at V and 1 base at J, with 16 bases between the two ends. Here the CDR3 reads CASSFPGPSRSYNEQFF. Here the CDR3 DNA reads TGTGCCAGCAGCTTTCCGGGACCATCTCGGTCCTACAATGAGCAGTTCTTC.

The chain uses TRBV30 and TRBJ1-4; D is possibly TRBD1 (6 bases). The V and J ends lost 5 bases and 8 bases respectively, with 24 bases between them. The CDR3 loop spans 16 amino acids. Germline CDR1 is GTSNPN and CDR2 is SVGIG (reference sequence). CDR3 loop: CAWAQGWGFKGEKLFF. CDR3 nucleotide sequence: TGTGCCTGGGCCCAGGGGTGGGGATTTAAAGGAGAAAAACTGTTTTTT.

The chain combines TRBV27 with TRBJ2-7; 10 nucleotides match TRBD2. Germline loops: CDR1 MNHEY, CDR2 SMNVEV (reference sequence). The CDR3 loop spans 15 amino acids. Losses at the gene ends were 2 bases for V and 4 bases for J; bases not matched to a gene: 5. In DNA, the CDR3 is TGTGCCAGCAGTTTAAGTCCTAGCGGGAGTTACGAGCAGTACTTC. Translated: CASSLSPSGSYEQYF.